These 8 T cell receptor beta chains were sequenced from one sample in a study of response to subunit inactivated influenza vaccine. TCRdb re-called the RT-PCR reads through MiXCR, storing one row per CDR3 protein. The data hold about 480,000 distinct CDR3 sequences, with 25% observed a single time. Sequencing was performed on CD4+ T cells sorted from PBMCs, taken 5 to 6 days after vaccination. The receptors were gathered from a man aged 45-60 years who received an inactivated influenza vaccine.

This clonotype was observed a handful of times. This chain uses TRBV20-1 with TRBJ2-3; the D is unclear. Germline values: CDR1 DFQATT, CDR2 SNEGSKA (reference sequence). Trimming removed 6 bases at V and 2 bases at J, with 15 bases between. CDR3 size: 14 residues. CDR3 bases: TGCAGTGCCCCCCGGACGGAGCTCACAGATACGCAGTATTTT. It is translated as CSAPRTELTDTQYF.

As regards this clonotype: Being one base from a much bigger clone, this may be a read error. The chain uses TRBV29-1 and TRBJ2-1; 8 bases are shared with TRBD1. CDR3 size: 13 residues. Germline CDR1 is SQVTM and CDR2 is ANQGSEA. V lost 7 bases and J lost 6; bases outside the gene matches: 8. This CDR3 reads CSGQGYTFNEQFF. Here the CDR3 DNA reads TGCAGCGGACAGGGGTATACCTTCAATGAGCAGTTCTTC.

This clonotype appeared once. The chain is built from TRBV11-2 and TRBJ2-7; TRBD1 might be the D (6 bases). The CDR3 has 14 residues. The V end lost 8 bases, the J end lost 4 bases, and 18 bases lay between the germline ends. Per the germline V gene, CDR1 is SGHAT and CDR2 is FQNNGV. The chain's CDR3 is CASSLGGVGYEQYF. DNA of the CDR3: TGTGCCAGCTCTCTAGGGGGAGTCGGATACGAGCAGTACTTC. The full variable domain, completed using reference TRBV11-2 and TRBJ2-7, is EAGVAQSPRYKIIEKRQSVAFWCNPISGHATLYWYQQILGQGPKLLIQFQNNGVVDDSQLPKDRFSAERLKGVDSTLKIQPAKLEDSAVYLCASSLGGVGYEQYFGPGTRLTVT.

This chain links TRBV5-1 with TRBJ1-6; D is ambiguous. The ends were cut back, 0 bases at V and 7 bases at J, with 11 bases in the middle. Germline CDR1 and CDR2: SGHRS and YFSETQ. This CDR3 comprises 15 residues. The CDR3 reads CASSLDAGPNSPLHF. CDR3 nucleotide sequence: TGCGCCAGCAGCTTGGACGCAGGTCCAAATTCACCCCTCCACTTT.

This clonotype has just a few counts. J is TRBJ1-1 and V is TRBV7-2; 7 bases agree with TRBD1. CDR3 length: 14 amino acids. Germline V CDR1 and CDR2: SGHTA, FQGNSA. With 5 bases clipped from V and 7 bases from J, the junction kept 10 bases outside the gene matches. The CDR3 nucleotides are TGTGCCAGCAGCGCCGACAGGGCGACGCATGAAGCTTTCTTT. As protein: CASSADRATHEAFF. Full variable domain (outside the CDR3, taken from reference TRBV7-2 and TRBJ1-1): GAGVSQSPSNKVTEKGKDVELRCDPISGHTALYWYRQSLGQGLEFLIYFQGNSAPDKSGLPSDRFSAERTGGSVSTLTIQRTQQEDSAVYLCASSADRATHEAFFGQGTRLTVV.

The table lists this clonotype with a few counts. The chain recombines TRBV20-1 with TRBJ1-5, with TRBD1 matching over 9 bases. The CDR3 extends over 15 amino acids. The junction had 3 bases not matched to a gene; V was cut back by 1 base and J by 2 bases. The V gene's germline CDR1 is DFQATT and CDR2 SNEGSKA (reference sequence). The CDR3 is CSARADRGGNQPQHF. The CDR3 coding sequence is TGCAGTGCTAGAGCTGACAGGGGGGGCAATCAGCCCCAGCATTTT.

CDR3 sequence reads: CSARVMVTSGVNEQFF. CDR3 DNA sequence: TGCAGTGCTAGAGTCATGGTGACTAGCGGGGTCAATGAGCAGTTCTTC. The chain joins TRBV20-1 to TRBJ2-1, with TRBD2 identical over 11 bases. This CDR3 spans 16 amino acids. CDR1 and CDR2 from the germline V gene are DFQATT and SNEGSKA (reference sequence). The V and J ends lost 1 base and 6 bases, in that order; junction bases with no gene match: 8.

The chain combines TRBV6-5 with TRBJ2-1, with 7 bases matching TRBD2. The trim removed 4 bases at V and 0 bases at J, leaving 6 bases unmatched. There are 16 residues in the CDR3. Per the germline V gene, CDR1 is MNHEY and CDR2 is SVGAGI. CDR3 coding DNA: TGTGCCAGCAGTTTTCAAGCGGGGAGCTCCTACAATGAGCAGTTCTTC. It codes for CASSFQAGSSYNEQFF.